This T cell receptor (beta chain) originates from a study of blood T cells in healthy people across ages. The second PCR ran about 7 to 12 cycles with a sample-barcoded 5' primer and J-beta primers. CDR3-containing paired-end reads numbering at least 3 million came from each sample. TCRdb re-called the 5' RACE reads with MiXCR, one entry per CDR3 protein. Of 900,000 to 950,000 distinct CDR3 sequences detected, almost 30% appear once; the ten largest clones hold around 9.6%. General study results and limits: TCR beta diversity, measured per million T cells, fell in a roughly linear way with age.

This clonotype has a count of ten or more. Its antigen is as yet unknown. The data were also submitted as part of a second study, on T cells of mothers and their children. That source adds: Each child gave approximately 2.8 million TCR beta CDR3 reads (each mother, over 9 million).

This sequence was found in a middle-aged woman in good health. The specimen was blood.

The CDR3 loop is CAISETGGNEQYF. The CDR3 nucleotides read TGTGCCATCAGTGAGACAGGGGGCAACGAGCAGTACTTC. The chain combines TRBV10-3 with TRBJ2-7; 9 nucleotides agree with TRBD1. The CDR3 loop spans 13 amino acids. The ends lost 2 bases at V and 5 bases at J; junction bases unmatched: 1. Germline V gene data show CDR1 as ENHRY and CDR2 as SYGVKD.